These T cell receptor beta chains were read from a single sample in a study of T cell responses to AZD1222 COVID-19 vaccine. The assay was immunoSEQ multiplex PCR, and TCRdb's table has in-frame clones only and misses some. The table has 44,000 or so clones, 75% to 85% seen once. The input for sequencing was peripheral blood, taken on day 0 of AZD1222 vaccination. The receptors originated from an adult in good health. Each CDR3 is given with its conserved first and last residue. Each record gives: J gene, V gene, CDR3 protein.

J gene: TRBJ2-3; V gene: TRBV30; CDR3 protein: CAWSGAGGAMKNTDTQYF
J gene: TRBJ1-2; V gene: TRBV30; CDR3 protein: CAWSVLRTGGYGYTF
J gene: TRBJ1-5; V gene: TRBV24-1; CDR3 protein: CATSSSGQGNQPQHF
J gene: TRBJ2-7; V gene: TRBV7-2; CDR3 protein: CASSFLRGSSYEQYF
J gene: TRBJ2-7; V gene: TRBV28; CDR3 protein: CASSFLTSGGQSSYEQYF
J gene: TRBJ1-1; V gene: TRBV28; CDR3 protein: CASSSPDGGSGGGEAFF
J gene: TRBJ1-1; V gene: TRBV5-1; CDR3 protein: CASSGFGQGDTEAFF
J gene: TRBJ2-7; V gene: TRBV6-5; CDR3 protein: CASSYPIAGGSYEQYF
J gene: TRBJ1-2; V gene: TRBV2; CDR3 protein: CASSAGQGAGVVGGYTF
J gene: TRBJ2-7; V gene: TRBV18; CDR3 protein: CASSLTDRGHLYF
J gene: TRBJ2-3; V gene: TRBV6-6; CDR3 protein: CASSYQGREADTQYF
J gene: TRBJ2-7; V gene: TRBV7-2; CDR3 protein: CASSSGGQGNEQYF
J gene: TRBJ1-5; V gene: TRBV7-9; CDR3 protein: CASSLGAGDQPQHF
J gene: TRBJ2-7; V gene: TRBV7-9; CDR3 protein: CASSPGTFGYEQYF
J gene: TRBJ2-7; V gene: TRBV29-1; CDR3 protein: CSVESGKKEGQYF
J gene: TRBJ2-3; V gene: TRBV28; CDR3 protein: CASSYTRTPGLAGGLTDTQYF
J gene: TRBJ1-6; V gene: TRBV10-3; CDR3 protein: CAIMGTGNSPLHF
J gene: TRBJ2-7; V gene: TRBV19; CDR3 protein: CASSIGAGGSYEQYF
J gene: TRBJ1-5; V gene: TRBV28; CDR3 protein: CASQFVSRGNNQPQHF
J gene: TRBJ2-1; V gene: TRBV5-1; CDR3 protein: CASSPSAYNEQFF
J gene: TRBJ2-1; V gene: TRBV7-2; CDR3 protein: CASSFGLAGPYNEQFF
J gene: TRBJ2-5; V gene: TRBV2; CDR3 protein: CASSESGQRGTQYF
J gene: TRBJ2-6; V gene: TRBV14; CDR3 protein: CASSRGRGAGANVLTF
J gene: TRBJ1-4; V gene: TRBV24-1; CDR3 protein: CATSDPGEGGEKLFF
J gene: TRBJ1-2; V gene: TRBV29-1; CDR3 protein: CSAQGLGYGYTF
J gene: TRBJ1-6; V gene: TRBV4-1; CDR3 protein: CASSHPYSPLHF
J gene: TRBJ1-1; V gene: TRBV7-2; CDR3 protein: CASSRQGAGTEAFF
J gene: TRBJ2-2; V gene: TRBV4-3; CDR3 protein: CASSQAGTPTGELFF
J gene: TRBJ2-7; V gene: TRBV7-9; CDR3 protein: CASSLGLRDSYEQYF
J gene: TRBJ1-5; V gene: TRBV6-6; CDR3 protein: CASSYRGSNQPQHF
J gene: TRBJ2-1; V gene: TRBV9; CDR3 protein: CASSVGGYSSYNEQFF
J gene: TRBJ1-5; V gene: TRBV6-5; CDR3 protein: CASSGQGSNQPQHF
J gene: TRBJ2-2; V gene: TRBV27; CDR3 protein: CASSQLANTGELFF
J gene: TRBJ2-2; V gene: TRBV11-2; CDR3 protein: CASSSRDQYDTGELFF
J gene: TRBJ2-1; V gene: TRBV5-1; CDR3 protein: CASSLGQGAYNEQFF